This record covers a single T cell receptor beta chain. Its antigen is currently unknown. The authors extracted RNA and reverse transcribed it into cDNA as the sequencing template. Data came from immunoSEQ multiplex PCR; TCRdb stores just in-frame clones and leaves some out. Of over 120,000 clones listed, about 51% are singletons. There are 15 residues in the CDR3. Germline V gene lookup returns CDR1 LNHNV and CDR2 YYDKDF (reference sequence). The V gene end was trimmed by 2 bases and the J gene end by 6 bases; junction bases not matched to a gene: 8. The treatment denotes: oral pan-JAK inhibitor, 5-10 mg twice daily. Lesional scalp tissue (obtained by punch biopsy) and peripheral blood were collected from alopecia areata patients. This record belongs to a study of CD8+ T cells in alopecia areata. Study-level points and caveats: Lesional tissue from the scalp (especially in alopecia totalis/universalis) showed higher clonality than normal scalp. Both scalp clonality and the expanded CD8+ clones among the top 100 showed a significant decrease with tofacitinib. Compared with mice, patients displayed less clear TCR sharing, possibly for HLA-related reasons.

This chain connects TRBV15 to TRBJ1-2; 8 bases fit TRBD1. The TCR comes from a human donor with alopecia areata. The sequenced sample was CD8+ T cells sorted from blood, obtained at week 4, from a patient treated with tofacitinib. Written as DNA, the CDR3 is TGTGCCACCAGCAGACGCGGGGACAGGATCGATGGCTACACCTTC. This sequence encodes CATSRRGDRIDGYTF.